This paragraph reports one T cell receptor beta chain. The V end was cut by 2 bases, the J end by 5 bases, with 6 bases between. CDR3 size: 13 residues. Germline CDR1 reads MNHEY; CDR2 reads SVGEGT. This sample was taken from a study of blood T cell repertoires in COVID-19. Study at large: Sites in the United States, Italy and Spain provided acute and convalescent COVID-19 samples. T cells, B-cell-depleted T cells, or PBMCs provided the cDNA or gDNA that served as material.

The method was immunoSEQ multiplex PCR; TCRdb's version includes in-frame clones alone and lacks a portion of them. The profile shows under 200,000 clones, about 80% of them singletons. Participants came from roughly 23 US areas, aged about 18 to 90 years. Resolution of symptoms, clearance, or two negative PCRs was present in recovered Cohort 3 donors. This clonotype was obtained from a man aged 45-60 years who had recovered from COVID-19. The specimen was PBMCs or T cells enriched from blood (not recorded which). The J gene is TRBJ2-2, the V gene TRBV6-2 or TRBV6-3; D remains ambiguous. CDR3 sequence (DNA): TGTGCCAGCAGTTACCTTACAACCGGGGAGCTGTTTTTT. Translated: CASSYLTTGELFF.